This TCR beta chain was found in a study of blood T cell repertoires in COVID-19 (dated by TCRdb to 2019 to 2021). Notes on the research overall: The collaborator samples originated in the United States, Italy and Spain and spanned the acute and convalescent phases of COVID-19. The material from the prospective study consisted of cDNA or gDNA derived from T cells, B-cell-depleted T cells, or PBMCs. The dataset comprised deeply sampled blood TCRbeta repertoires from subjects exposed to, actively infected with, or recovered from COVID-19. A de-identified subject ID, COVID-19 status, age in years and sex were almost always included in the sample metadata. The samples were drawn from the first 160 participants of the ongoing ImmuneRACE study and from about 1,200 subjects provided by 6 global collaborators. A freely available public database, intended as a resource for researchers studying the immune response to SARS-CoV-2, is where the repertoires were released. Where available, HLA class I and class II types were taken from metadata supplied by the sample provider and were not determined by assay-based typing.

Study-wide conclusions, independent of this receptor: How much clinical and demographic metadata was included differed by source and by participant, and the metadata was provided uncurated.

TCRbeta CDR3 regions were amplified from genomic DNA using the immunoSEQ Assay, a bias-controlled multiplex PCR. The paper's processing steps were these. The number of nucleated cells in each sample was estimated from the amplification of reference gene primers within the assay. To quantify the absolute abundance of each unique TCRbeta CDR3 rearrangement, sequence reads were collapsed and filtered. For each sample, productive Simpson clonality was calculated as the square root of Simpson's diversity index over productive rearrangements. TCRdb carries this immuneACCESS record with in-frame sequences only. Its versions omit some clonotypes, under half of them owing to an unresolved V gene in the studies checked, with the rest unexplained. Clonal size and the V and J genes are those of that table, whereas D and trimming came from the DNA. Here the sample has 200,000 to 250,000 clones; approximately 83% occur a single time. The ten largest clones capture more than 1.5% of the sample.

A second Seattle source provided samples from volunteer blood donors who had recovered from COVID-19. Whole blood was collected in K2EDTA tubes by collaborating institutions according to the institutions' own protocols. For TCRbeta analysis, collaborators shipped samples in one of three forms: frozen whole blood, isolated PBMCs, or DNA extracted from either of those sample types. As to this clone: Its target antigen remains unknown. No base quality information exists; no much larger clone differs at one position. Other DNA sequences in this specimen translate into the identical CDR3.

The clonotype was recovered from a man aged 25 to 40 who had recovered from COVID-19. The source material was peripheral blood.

The CDR3 protein: CASSPGQGIEKLFF. The DNA is as follows: TGTGCCAGCTCACCAGGGCAGGGGATTGAAAAACTGTTTTTT. The rearranged segments are TRBV18 and TRBJ1-4, and the D gene may be TRBD1, 6 bases matching. V is cut by 2 bases and J by 7 bases, and the space between the germline ends is 11 bases. The germline V gene sets CDR1 to KGHSH and CDR2 to LQKENI. The CDR3 contains 14 residues, cysteine and phenylalanine counted. The CDR3 DNA has 42 bases and is translated from base 1.